This T cell receptor beta chain was sequenced for a study of metastatic and nonmetastatic thyroid tumors. In its sample, this clone was seen many times. Patients had received no treatment of any kind before thyroid surgery. As handled by the study authors: A classifier for distant metastasis in papillary thyroid cancer was constructed using CDR3 differences observed across clinicopathological groups. TCRdb re-called the PCR reads with MiXCR. Here the V and J calls rest on TCRdb's processing, not on the authors' analysis. The table has tens of thousands of clones, roughly a quarter seen once. This TCR was recovered from a female donor with papillary thyroid cancer or a benign thyroid nodule (not recorded which). Some clones in this sample may be carry-over from other donors' samples. The source material was blood.

CDR3 nucleotides: TGCGCCAGCAGCCAAGATGGCCAGGGGGCGTGGGAGACCCAGTACTTC. Its translation: CASSQDGQGAWETQYF. This sequence joins TRBV4-1 and TRBJ2-5, with 8 nucleotides matching TRBD1. Germline-derived CDR1 and CDR2 are MGHRA and YSYEKL. There are 16 residues in the CDR3. With V trimmed by 0 bases and J by 5 bases, 8 bases remained unmatched.